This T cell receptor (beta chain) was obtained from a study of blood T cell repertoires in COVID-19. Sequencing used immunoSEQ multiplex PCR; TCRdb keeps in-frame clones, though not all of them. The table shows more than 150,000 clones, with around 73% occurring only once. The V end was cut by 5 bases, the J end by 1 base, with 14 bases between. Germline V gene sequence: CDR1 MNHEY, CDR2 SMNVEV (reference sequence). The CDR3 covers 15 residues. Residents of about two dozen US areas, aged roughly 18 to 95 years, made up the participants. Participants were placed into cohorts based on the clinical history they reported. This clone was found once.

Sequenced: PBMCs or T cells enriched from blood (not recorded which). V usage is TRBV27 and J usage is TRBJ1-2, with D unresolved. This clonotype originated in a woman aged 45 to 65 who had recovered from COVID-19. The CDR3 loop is CASSHRREFNYGYTF. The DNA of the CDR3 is TGTGCCAGCAGTCACCGCCGGGAGTTTAACTATGGCTACACCTTC.